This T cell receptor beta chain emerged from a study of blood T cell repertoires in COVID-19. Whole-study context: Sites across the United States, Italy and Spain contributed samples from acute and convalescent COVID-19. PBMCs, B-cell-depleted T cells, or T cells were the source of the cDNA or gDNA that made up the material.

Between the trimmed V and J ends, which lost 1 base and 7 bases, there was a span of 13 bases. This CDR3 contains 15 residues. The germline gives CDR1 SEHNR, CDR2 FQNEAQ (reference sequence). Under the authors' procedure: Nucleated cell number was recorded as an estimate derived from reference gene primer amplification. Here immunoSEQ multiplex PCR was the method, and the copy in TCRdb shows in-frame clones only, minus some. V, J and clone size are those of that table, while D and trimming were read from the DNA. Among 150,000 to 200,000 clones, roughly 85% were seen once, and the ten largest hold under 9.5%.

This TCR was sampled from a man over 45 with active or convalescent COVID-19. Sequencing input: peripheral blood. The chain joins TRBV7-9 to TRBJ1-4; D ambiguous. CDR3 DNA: TGTGCCAGCAGCTTAGAGGCGGGGAAGGGTGAAAAACTGTTTTTT. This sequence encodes CASSLEAGKGEKLFF.